This T cell receptor beta chain came from a study of blood T cell repertoires in COVID-19. The data were produced by immunoSEQ multiplex PCR, yet TCRdb's version contains in-frame clones alone and is incomplete. The repertoire holds roughly 410,000 clones, with about 90% as singletons. Sample: peripheral blood. The source is a woman in her sixties or seventies with COVID-19, enrolled during active disease.

CDR3 protein: CASSQDGPRRFDEQFF. In DNA, the CDR3 is TGCGCCAGCAGCCAAGACGGACCCCGGAGGTTCGATGAGCAGTTCTTC. V gene TRBV4-1 combines with J gene TRBJ2-1; perhaps TRBD2 as D (5 bases). The CDR3 spans 16 residues. Germline lookup yields CDR1 MGHRA and CDR2 YSYEKL. Trimming cost V 0 bases and J 8 bases, with 17 bases left between them.